The text below deals with one TCR beta chain. Its antigen target is currently unknown. No much larger clonotype is one base removed from it; base qualities were not supplied. Genomic DNA was extracted from sorted cells for sequencing of the TCRbeta CDR3 region. TCRbeta CDR3 regions were sequenced using the immunoSEQ Assay. Drawn from immuneACCESS, this table holds only the in-frame rearrangements with V and J called that TCRdb kept. Clones are partly lost; checked studies trace under half to an unresolved V gene and leave the rest unexplained. The sample contains some 98,000 clones, around 94% of them found a single time. The ten largest clones take up around 0.25% of the sample. The data were obtained in a study of OX40 agonist ivuxolimab in advanced cancers. Regarding the complete study: Ivuxolimab was a fully human IgG2 agonistic monoclonal antibody targeting the costimulatory receptor OX40 (CD134). Intravenous ivuxolimab was administered to patients every 2 weeks at six dose levels: 0.01, 0.1, 0.3, 1.5, 3 and 10 mg/kg. Of the 50 to 55 patients in dose escalation, 19 had hepatocellular carcinoma, about 15 had melanoma, 9 had renal cell carcinoma and 9 had head and neck cancer. A male proportion of roughly 80% and a mean age of approximately 62 years, ranging from about 20 to 79, were recorded for the dose-escalation cohort. Prior anti-PD-1, anti-PD-L1 or anti-CTLA-4 therapy was permitted, and checkpoint inhibitors had been received by roughly 42% of dose-escalation patients. Partial responses occurred in three dose-escalation patients: two with cutaneous melanoma and one with hepatocellular carcinoma. The purpose of peripheral TCRbeta sequencing was to test whether ivuxolimab changed TCR sequence diversity and led to clonal T-cell expansion. The paper reports the monotherapy dose-escalation portion (N of about 54 patients) of the phase I ivuxolimab trial. The study at large found these results: On average, CD8+ T cells showed more expanded clones than CD4+ T cells after ivuxolimab. Low levels of normalized T-cell clonal expansion were also seen in some patients who did not respond. In the 0.1-3.0 mg/kg groups, partial responders had among the lowest normalized peripheral clonal expansion, particularly in CD8+ T cells. At doses from 0.1 to 3.0 mg/kg, clonal expansion was seen in both CD4+ and CD8+ blood T cells between baseline and week 6. The antigen specificity of the peripheral T cells that underwent clonal expansion was not determined.

Reading the germline V gene (reference sequence) gives CDR1 SEHNR and CDR2 FQNEAQ. A distance of 12 bases separates the germline ends of V and J, which lose 5 bases and 2 bases respectively. The CDR3 starts with the cysteine, ends with the phenylalanine, and has 15 residues. Only the CDR3 DNA stays, 45 bases, in frame from base 1. The trial excluded patients who had a history of autoimmune disease or who were on systemic immunosuppression. Peripheral blood for TCR sequencing was collected from all dose cohorts at baseline, on cycle 4 day 1, and on cycle 7 day 1. The samples were taken from a phase I, first-in-human, multicenter, open-label dose-escalation trial of ivuxolimab. The trial enrolled adults with locally advanced or metastatic head and neck squamous cell, hepatocellular, melanoma or renal cell carcinoma. Before TCR sequencing, CD4+ T cells and CD8+ T cells from peripheral blood were sorted into separate populations.

The sample here was CD4+ or CD8+ T cells sorted from blood, taken in a trial of the OX40 agonist ivuxolimab. The source is an adult with an advanced solid tumor such as melanoma, head and neck, liver or kidney cancer. The rearranged chain carries TRBV7-9 and TRBJ2-2; the D gene is perhaps TRBD2, from 6 matching bases. Here is the DNA: TGTGCCAGCAGCCGTCCGGGAGTAAACACCGGGGAGCTGTTTTTT. This yields the protein CASSRPGVNTGELFF.